Presented here are 9 T cell receptor beta chains from one specimen sequenced in a study of Ad26.COV2.S vaccination and SARS-CoV-2 variants. Assay used: immunoSEQ multiplex PCR; TCRdb lists only in-frame clones, some missing. The sample consists of a few hundred thousand clones, roughly 85% of them appearing once. Treatment here: roughly 20 received Ad26.COV2.S at low or high dose, single or two shots; several received placebo; per-sample allocation not given. All samples were drawn on day 63, counting from the first vaccine or placebo injection. This material consisted of peripheral blood, taken in a trial of Ad26.COV2.S vaccine versus placebo. The receptors stem from a person aged 18 to 59 who received the Ad26.COV2.S COVID-19 vaccine or a placebo.

J is TRBJ2-7 and V is TRBV11-3; TRBD1 is a possible D gene (7 bases). Trimming took off 1 base at V and 3 bases at J, with 10 bases between the two ends. This CDR3 is 14 amino acids long. Germline V gene sequence: CDR1 SGHNT, CDR2 YENEEA. The CDR3 reads CASSLAGDSYEQYF. The CDR3 coding sequence is TGTGCCAGCAGCTTAGCGGGGGACAGCTACGAGCAGTACTTC.

The chain carries TRBV12-3 or TRBV12-4 and TRBJ1-2, with D possibly matching TRBD1 (5 bases). This CDR3 has 13 amino acids. Trimming left V 5 bases short and J 8 bases short, with 15 bases between. The CDR3: CASSRDPNEGYTF. The CDR3 DNA reads as TGTGCCAGCAGTCGGGACCCCAACGAAGGCTACACCTTC.

V usage is TRBV5-1 and J usage is TRBJ2-5; 11 nucleotides line up with TRBD2. V lost 3 bases to trimming and J lost 3 bases; unmatched junction nucleotides: 4. This CDR3 is built from 15 residues. Germline loops: CDR1 SGHRS, CDR2 YFSETQ. The CDR3 here is CASSYGTSGEETQYF. Here the CDR3 DNA reads TGCGCCAGCAGCTACGGGACTAGCGGAGAAGAGACCCAGTACTTC.

Note on this clone: Other DNA sequences of this sample code for an identical CDR3. The rearrangement links TRBV7-2 to TRBJ2-7, with 7 bases aligning to TRBD2. This CDR3 region has 14 residues. Germline assignment: CDR1 SGHTA and CDR2 FQGNSA. V shed 0 bases, J shed 3 bases, and the junction held 2 bases outside the gene matches. CDR3 coding DNA: TGTGCCAGCAGCTTAGCAGCGGGGAGCTACGAGCAGTACTTC. Its protein is CASSLAAGSYEQYF.

The chain employs TRBV18 and TRBJ1-6; D not certain. V lost 3 bases to trimming and J lost 9 bases, with 18 bases between them. Germline loops: CDR1 KGHSH, CDR2 LQKENI. The CDR3 contains 16 residues. The CDR3 spells CASSPGPRGGFSPLHF. CDR3 nucleotide sequence: TGTGCCAGCTCACCGGGCCCTCGGGGAGGATTTTCACCCCTCCACTTT.

The CDR3 is CASSLIVGNYGYTF. CDR3 sequence (DNA): TGCGCCAGCAGCTTGATAGTAGGGAACTATGGCTACACCTTC. V is TRBV5-1 and J is TRBJ1-2; D remains ambiguous. CDR3 length equals 14 residues. Germline assignment: CDR1 SGHRS and CDR2 YFSETQ. V was trimmed by 1 base and J by 2 bases, leaving 9 bases between them.

V gene TRBV4-3 combines with J gene TRBJ2-3, with 9 bases matching TRBD1. CDR1 and CDR2 from the germline V gene are LGHNA and YSLEER. The V and J ends lost 4 bases and 2 bases, in that order; junction bases with no gene match: 13. The CDR3 loop spans 18 amino acids. The CDR3 DNA follows: TGCGCCAGCAGCCCAACGAACCGGGACAGGGATTTCACAGATACGCAGTATTTT. Translating it yields CASSPTNRDRDFTDTQYF.

The chain joins TRBV18 to TRBJ2-3, with no clear D. V was trimmed by 3 bases and J by 3 bases, leaving 13 bases between them. Germline lookup yields CDR1 KGHSH and CDR2 LQKENI. This CDR3 has 15 amino acids. DNA of the CDR3: TGTGCCAGCTCACCCAGCGTTCAAGGTACAGATACGCAGTATTTT. Translating gives CASSPSVQGTDTQYF.

The V and J genes are TRBV2 and TRBJ2-1; a weak D match, TRBD1 (5 bases). V gave up 6 bases and J gave up 4 bases, with 16 bases separating them. This CDR3 contains 15 residues. Germline CDR1 and CDR2: SNHLY and FYNNEI. The DNA of the CDR3 is TGTGCCAGCAGGTCAGGGCAGGGTGATTACAATGAGCAGTTCTTC. It yields the protein CASRSGQGDYNEQFF.